These T cell receptor beta chains were read from a single sample in a study of blood T cell repertoires in COVID-19. Using immunoSEQ multiplex PCR, the repertoire was profiled, and TCRdb retains in-frame clones only, with some absent. The sample includes about 400,000 clones, 88% of them seen just once. Sequencing was performed on PBMCs or T cells enriched from blood (not recorded which). These receptors were collected from a middle-aged woman with acute COVID-19. Both conserved end residues are part of each CDR3. D genes are given only for firm matches. Some rows have no size entry. The others give once, few or many, or a class for an expanded clone.

d_call j_call v_call clone_size cdr3_aa cdr3_nt
TRBD1 TRBJ2-7 TRBV6-5 NA CASSYGTTGGPYEQYF TGTGCCAGCAGTTATGGGACGACAGGGGGACCCTACGAGCAGTACTTC
NA TRBJ2-3 TRBV5-4 NA CASSLVFSDSDTQYF TGTGCCAGCAGCTTGGTTTTTAGCGACTCAGATACGCAGTATTTT
TRBD1 TRBJ1-4 TRBV6-5 NA CGCMSGQANEKLFF TGTGGCTGCATGTCGGGACAGGCTAATGAAAAACTGTTTTTT
TRBD2 TRBJ2-5 TRBV5-5 NA CASSPGGAGETQYF TGTGCCAGCAGCCCCGGGGGGGCCGGAGAGACCCAGTACTTC
NA TRBJ2-3 TRBV7-9 NA CASSSEVRRDFSTDTQYF TGTGCCAGCAGCTCCGAGGTACGACGGGACTTTAGCACAGATACGCAGTATTTT
TRBD1 TRBJ2-7 TRBV7-8 NA CASSSEISGTVVYEQYF TGTGCCAGCAGCTCAGAGATCTCCGGGACAGTCGTCTACGAGCAGTACTTC
NA TRBJ2-2 TRBV5-5 NA CASSLFRTNTGELFF TGTGCCAGCAGCTTGTTCCGTACGAACACCGGGGAGCTGTTTTTT
NA TRBJ1-2 TRBV4-1 NA CASSQTGTSGYTF TGCGCCAGCAGCCAAACAGGGACGAGTGGCTACACCTTC
TRBD1 TRBJ1-1 TRBV19 NA CASSIGGQGATEAFF TGTGCCAGTAGTATAGGGGGCCAGGGGGCCACTGAAGCTTTCTTT
NA TRBJ1-4 TRBV5-1 NA CASSQNGGTNEKLFF TGCGCCAGCAGCCAGAACGGGGGGACTAATGAAAAACTGTTTTTT
NA TRBJ1-1 TRBV18 NA CASSPTGPNTEAFF TGTGCCAGCTCACCAACAGGGCCGAACACTGAAGCTTTCTTT
TRBD1 TRBJ1-5 TRBV19 NA CASINTRDSRRQPQHF TGTGCCAGTATTAACACCCGGGACAGTCGGAGACAGCCCCAGCATTTT
TRBD2 TRBJ2-3 TRBV5-1 NA CASSYTSSGNADTQYF TGCGCCAGCAGCTACACGAGCAGCGGGAACGCAGATACGCAGTATTTT
TRBD1 TRBJ1-2 TRBV24-1 NA CATSDSDRASSVYGYTF TGTGCCACCAGTGATTCCGACAGGGCATCCTCGGTCTATGGCTACACCTTC
TRBD1 TRBJ1-1 TRBV10-3 NA CAITTGAPEAFF TGTGCCATCACTACAGGGGCCCCTGAAGCTTTCTTT
TRBD1 TRBJ1-2 TRBV30 NA CAWSIPGQAVLFGYTF TGTGCCTGGAGTATACCGGGACAGGCAGTGCTTTTTGGCTACACCTTC
NA TRBJ1-4 TRBV2 NA CASSRTVREKLFF TGTGCCAGCAGCCGGACAGTCCGTGAAAAACTGTTTTTT
TRBD2 TRBJ2-1 TRBV4-2 NA CASSQHIRSWVAGGPKNEQFF TGTGCCAGCAGCCAACACATACGAAGTTGGGTAGCGGGGGGGCCTAAGAATGAGCAGTTCTTC
NA TRBJ2-3 TRBV18 once CASSRGQAVDTQYF TGTGCCAGCTCACGGGGCCAGGCGGTGGATACGCAGTATTTT
NA TRBJ2-3 TRBV6-4 NA CASSAVRGSDTQYF TGTGCCAGCAGTGCCGTGAGGGGGTCAGATACGCAGTATTTT
NA TRBJ2-7 TRBV5-1 NA CASSGGPSYEQYF TGCGCCAGCTCGGGGGGCCCCTCCTACGAGCAGTACTTC
TRBD1 TRBJ1-2 TRBV6-5 NA CASKFGTGFNYGYTF TGTGCCAGCAAGTTCGGGACAGGCTTTAACTATGGCTACACCTTC